This T cell receptor (beta chain) was identified during a study of T-cell memory formation after mild COVID-19. Overall study context: The two donors had largely donor-specific TCR clusters.

This clonotype was observed a few times. Its specificity is not known. Germline V lookup: CDR1 SEHNR, CDR2 FQNEAQ (reference sequence). This CDR3 has 14 amino acids. V was clipped by 5 bases and J by 7 bases; unmatched bases: 8. The TCR alpha and TCR beta cDNA libraries, bearing sample barcodes and UMIs, were generated by 5'RACE using constant-segment primers. TCRdb fed the 5' RACE reads into MiXCR, producing one record per CDR3 protein. This repertoire shows hundreds of thousands of distinct CDR3 sequences, roughly 18% found once; its top ten account for about 11%. The study, taken as a whole, reports: Cross-reactive memory appears to have joined, as suggested by some responding clones showing up in pre-infection memory.

What was sequenced was PBMCs or a T cell subset sorted from them (not recorded which). The origin of this receptor is an adult woman who had mild COVID-19 (a few samples of this study predate the infection). Cell type and time point are not known. This chain connects TRBV7-9 to TRBJ1-1; 9 bases are a match to TRBD1. The CDR3 here is CASSLGTGKNEAFF. The CDR3 DNA sequence: TGTGCCAGCAGCCTCGGGACAGGGAAAAATGAAGCTTTCTTT. Based on the CDR3 plus reference TRBV7-9 and TRBJ1-1, the full variable domain is DTGVSQNPRHKITKRGQNVTFRCDPISEHNRLYWYRQTLGQGPEFLTYFQNEAQLEKSRLLSDRFSAERPKGSFSTLEIQRTEQGDSAMYLCASSLGTGKNEAFFGQGTRLTVV.